This T cell receptor (beta chain) was captured in a study of shared clonotypes between healthy human individuals. Each CD8 memory set brought CD45RO+ cells together with CCR7-negative CD45RA+ TemRA cells. The CDR3 consists of 16 residues. The V end was cut by 6 bases, the J end by 0 bases, with 17 bases between. The germline V gene has CDR1 MNHEY and CDR2 SMNVEV (reference sequence). TCRdb's table, derived via immunoSEQ multiplex PCR, lists solely in-frame clones and lacks some. Of 90,000 to 150,000 clones listed, 68% are singletons. This chain joins TRBV27 and TRBJ1-1; a possible D gene is TRBD1 (5 bases). The sequencing sample was made of memory CD8+ T cells sorted from blood. Subset here: CD45RO+ cells pooled with CCR7-negative TemRA cells. The TCR comes from a woman aged 25 to 39 in good health. The CDR3 nucleotides are TGTGCCAGCAGGCTAGATCCAGGGACCATGAACACTGAAGCTTTCTTT. Its translation is CASRLDPGTMNTEAFF.